What follows describes a single T cell receptor beta chain. Deletions cut 1 base from V and 8 bases from J, with 14 bases between. Looked up from germline, CDR1 is LGHDT and CDR2 is YNNKEL (reference sequence). This CDR3 region has 14 residues. The extraction recovered at least 5 micrograms of total RNA per sample. The source of the sample is a study of blood T cells in healthy people across ages. A second roughly 6 to 11 cycle PCR used barcoded and J-beta primers. TCRdb passed the 5' RACE reads through MiXCR, listing each CDR3 protein once. The profile shows around 800,000 distinct CDR3 sequences, 44% of them singletons.

The specimen sequenced was blood. The sequence was collected from a man aged 55-75 years in good health. The chain carries TRBV3-1 and TRBJ1-2; D perhaps matches TRBD1 (6 bases). CDR3 bases: TGTGCCAGCAGCCAAGGAACAGGGTACGACGGCTACACCTTC. Translation gives CASSQGTGYDGYTF.